A selection of T cell receptor beta chains follows, all from one sample in a study of shared clonotypes between healthy human individuals. Method: immunoSEQ multiplex PCR; TCRdb's copy keeps in-frame clones and lacks some. This table holds 1,500,000 or so clones, approximately 98.5% found once. The sample taken for sequencing was naive CD4+ T cells sorted from blood. These receptors all stem from a man aged 25-45 years in good health. CDR3s include the opening cysteine and the closing phenylalanine or tryptophan.

12,TRBJ2-5,TRBV7-8,CASRRDAETQYF
14,TRBJ2-4,TRBV29-1,CSVRKGLAKNIQYF
11,TRBJ2-7,TRBV2,CASTGSNEQYF
15,TRBJ2-7,TRBV10-2,CASSESRRGPYEQYF
16,TRBJ2-5,TRBV18,CASSQLYTGQGETQYF
17,TRBJ2-3,TRBV5-4,CASSSTRSSGSTDTQYF
15,TRBJ2-5,TRBV7-2,CASSLGASGQETQYF
14,TRBJ1-1,TRBV28,CASSLLGLNTEAFF
13,TRBJ2-6,TRBV18,CASSPVGKNVLTF
16,TRBJ2-5,TRBV5-1,CASSIQGAIDHETQYF
15,TRBJ1-1,TRBV5-6,CASSLAHIKNTEAFF
13,TRBJ2-5,TRBV28,CASRDRGRETQYF
17,TRBJ2-5,TRBV11-2,CASSSLTSGGVGETQYF
13,TRBJ2-5,TRBV18,CASSPTGRETQYF
14,TRBJ2-2,TRBV28,CASIPGLAGGELFF
15,TRBJ2-7,TRBV27,CASSFGPGYGYEQYF
17,TRBJ2-3,TRBV6-4,CASGPRRLAGCTDTQYF
17,TRBJ2-1,TRBV7-6,CASSSQNLAGVMGEQFF
15,TRBJ2-3,TRBV7-9,CASSLRDRNTDTQYF
15,TRBJ1-4,TRBV2,CASSEGAGSFEKLFF
14,TRBJ1-2,TRBV12-5,CASGPSGGGYGYTF
15,TRBJ1-5,TRBV6-1,CASSEIQDPNQPQHF